This passage covers 10 T cell receptor beta chains from one sample sequenced in a study of cytomegalovirus exposure and HLA in healthy donors. The primer mix had 60 Vbeta and 13 Jbeta primers. Assay: immunoSEQ multiplex PCR; the TCRdb copy retains only in-frame clones and omits some. This table has over 90,000 clones, about 60% appearing once. The sample consisted of PBMCs. The receptors stem from a human donor in good health.

This clone was picked up a small number of times. The CDR3 DNA is TGTGCCAGCAGCGCGATGGGACTAGCGGGACCCAATGAGCAGTTCTTC. This translates into CASSAMGLAGPNEQFF. V and J are TRBV5-6 and TRBJ2-1; 13 bases are shared with TRBD2. V was clipped by 4 bases and J by 6 bases; unmatched bases: 7. The CDR3 covers 16 residues. The germline CDR1 and CDR2 sequences are SGHDT and YYEEEE.

V gene TRBV2 combines with J gene TRBJ2-4, with 9 bases identical to TRBD2. After removal of 4 bases from V and 4 bases from J, the junction contained 5 bases not matched to a gene. The CDR3 contains 15 residues. Germline V gives CDR1 SNHLY, CDR2 FYNNEI. CDR3 DNA: TGTGCCAGCAGTGTGGGTAGCGGGGGTAAAAACATTCAGTACTTC. Translating gives CASSVGSGGKNIQYF.

The chain links TRBV15 to TRBJ1-5; D call uncertain. CDR1 LNHNV and CDR2 YYDKDF come from the germline V gene (reference sequence). The CDR3 covers 16 residues. Trimming removed 0 bases at V and 4 bases at J, with 13 bases between. CDR3: CATSRDPEEFNQPQHF. For the CDR3, the DNA is TGTGCCACCAGCAGAGATCCTGAGGAGTTTAATCAGCCCCAGCATTTT.

With respect to this clone: Other DNA sequences within the sample encode an identical CDR3. V and J are TRBV19 and TRBJ1-1; D is uncertain. The CDR3 totals 13 residues. Deletions cut 2 bases from V and 1 base from J, with 5 bases between. CDR1 and CDR2 (germline): LNHDA, SQIVND (reference sequence). CDR3 region: CASSIPGNTEAFF. In DNA form, the CDR3 reads TGTGCCAGTAGTATACCAGGGAACACTGAAGCTTTCTTT. The full variable domain, rest sourced from reference TRBV19 and TRBJ1-1, is DGGITQSPKYLFRKEGQNVTLSCEQNLNHDAMYWYRQDPGQGLRLIYYSQIVNDFQKGDIAEGYSVSREKKESFPLTVTSAQKNPTAFYLCASSIPGNTEAFFGQGTRLTVV.

CDR3 DNA sequence: TGTGCCAGCAGCTTACGCCGCGGGCAGGCGTCCGAAAAACTGTTTTTT. It codes for CASSLRRGQASEKLFF. V and J are TRBV7-9 and TRBJ1-4; D unclear. In germline, CDR1 is SEHNR, CDR2 FQNEAQ (reference sequence). The length of the CDR3 is 16 residues. Trimming cost V 2 bases and J 8 bases, with 18 bases left between them.

This chain connects TRBV19 to TRBJ2-2; 9 positions agree with TRBD1. Germline V lookup: CDR1 LNHDA, CDR2 SQIVND (reference sequence). Trimming at V came to 1 base and at J to 4 bases, leaving 7 bases not matched to a gene. The CDR3 consists of 17 residues. The CDR3 spells CASSIGRTGGSTGELFF. CDR3 bases: TGTGCCAGTAGTATAGGCCGTACAGGGGGCAGCACCGGGGAGCTGTTTTTT.

The rearrangement uses TRBV10-3 and TRBJ1-3; 8 nucleotides agree with TRBD1. CDR3 length: 14 amino acids. V shed 10 bases, J shed 0 bases, and the junction held 5 bases outside the gene matches. Looked up from germline, CDR1 is ENHRY and CDR2 is SYGVKD. The CDR3 sequence: CATAGGSSGNTIYF. In DNA, the CDR3 is TGTGCCACCGCAGGGGGCTCCTCTGGAAACACCATATATTTT.

There are a few counts of this clone. The chain combines TRBV11-2 with TRBJ2-7, with TRBD2 matching over 9 bases. CDR1 and CDR2 from the germline V gene are SGHAT and FQNNGV. J gave up 6 bases and V 4 bases, and 10 bases lay outside the gene matches. CDR3 length: 15 amino acids. DNA of the CDR3: TGTGCCAGCAGCTCGGCGCTAGCGGGACCGAGCGAGCAGTACTTC. It encodes CASSSALAGPSEQYF.

The CDR3 sequence is CASSGFRGSYNEQFF. DNA of the CDR3: TGCGCCAGCAGTGGCTTCAGGGGCTCCTACAATGAGCAGTTCTTC. This chain joins TRBV10-1 and TRBJ2-1, with TRBD1 as a possible D gene (6 bases). The CDR3 loop spans 15 amino acids. CDR1 WNHNN and CDR2 SYGVQD come from the germline V gene (reference sequence). Trimming took off 4 bases at V and 0 bases at J, with 10 bases between the two ends.

A remark on this clone: The same CDR3 can be traced to other DNA sequences in this sample. The chain uses TRBV7-9 and TRBJ2-7; TRBD2 matches 14 bases. Germline CDR1 SEHNR, CDR2 FQNEAQ (reference sequence). CDR3 length: 17 residues. V lost 1 base to trimming and J lost 0 bases; unmatched junction nucleotides: 2. CDR3 sequence (DNA): TGTGCCAGCAGCTTAGGGACTAGCGGGAGGACCTCCTACGAGCAGTACTTC. Protein: CASSLGTSGRTSYEQYF.